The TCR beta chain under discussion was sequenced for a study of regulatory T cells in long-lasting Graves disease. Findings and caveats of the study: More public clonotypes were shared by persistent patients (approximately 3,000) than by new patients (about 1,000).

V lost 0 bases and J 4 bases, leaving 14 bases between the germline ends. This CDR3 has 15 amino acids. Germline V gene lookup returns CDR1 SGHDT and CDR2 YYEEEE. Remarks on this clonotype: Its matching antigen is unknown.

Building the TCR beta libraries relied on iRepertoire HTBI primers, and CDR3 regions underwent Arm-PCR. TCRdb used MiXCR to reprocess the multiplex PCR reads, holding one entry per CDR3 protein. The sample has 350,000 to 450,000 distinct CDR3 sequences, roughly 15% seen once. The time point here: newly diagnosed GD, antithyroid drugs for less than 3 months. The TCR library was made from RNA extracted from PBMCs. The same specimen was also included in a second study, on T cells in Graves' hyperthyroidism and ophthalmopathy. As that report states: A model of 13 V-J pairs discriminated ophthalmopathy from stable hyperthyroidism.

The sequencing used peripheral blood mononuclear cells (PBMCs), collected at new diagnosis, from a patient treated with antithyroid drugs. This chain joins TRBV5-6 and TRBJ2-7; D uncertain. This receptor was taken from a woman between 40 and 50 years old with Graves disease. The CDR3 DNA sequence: TGTGCCAGCAGCTTGGCCGCGTCAGCTCCGTACGAGCAGTACTTC. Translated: CASSLAASAPYEQYF.